A single sample gave rise to the 3 T cell receptor beta chains below, sequenced in a study of blood T cell repertoires in COVID-19. The table came from immunoSEQ multiplex PCR; TCRdb's copy has only in-frame clones and leaves some out. This sample has about 120,000 clones, with 84% found just once. Input material: PBMCs or T cells enriched from blood (not recorded which). Receptors were obtained from a woman aged 25 to 39 who had recovered from COVID-19.

This chain connects TRBV9 to TRBJ2-1; D ambiguous. Trimming left V 0 bases short and J 0 bases short, with 7 bases between. The CDR3 consists of 15 residues. Germline assignment: CDR1 SGDLS and CDR2 YYNGEE. CDR3 DNA: TGTGCCAGCAGCGTAGGGCCTAGCTCCTACAATGAGCAGTTCTTC. It translates to CASSVGPSSYNEQFF.

The J gene is TRBJ2-7, the V gene TRBV5-4; D is possibly TRBD1 (6 bases). The germline V and J ends were trimmed by 4 bases and 7 bases, with 12 bases remaining between them. This CDR3 has 12 residues. The germline V gene has CDR1 SGHNT and CDR2 YYREEE (reference sequence). The DNA of the CDR3 is TGTGCCAGCAGCCAACAGGGCGGGGAGCAGTACTTC. Protein: CASSQQGGEQYF.

This clone was found once. The chain is built from TRBV6-5 and TRBJ1-5, with 9 bases matching TRBD1. V dropped 5 bases and J dropped 7; count of bases not matched to a gene: 6. Germline V gene lookup returns CDR1 MNHEY and CDR2 SVGAGI. The CDR3 is made up of 14 amino acids. CDR3 nucleotides: TGTGCCAGCAGTAGACAGGGGGTTAGCCAGCCCCAGCATTTT. This translates into CASSRQGVSQPQHF.